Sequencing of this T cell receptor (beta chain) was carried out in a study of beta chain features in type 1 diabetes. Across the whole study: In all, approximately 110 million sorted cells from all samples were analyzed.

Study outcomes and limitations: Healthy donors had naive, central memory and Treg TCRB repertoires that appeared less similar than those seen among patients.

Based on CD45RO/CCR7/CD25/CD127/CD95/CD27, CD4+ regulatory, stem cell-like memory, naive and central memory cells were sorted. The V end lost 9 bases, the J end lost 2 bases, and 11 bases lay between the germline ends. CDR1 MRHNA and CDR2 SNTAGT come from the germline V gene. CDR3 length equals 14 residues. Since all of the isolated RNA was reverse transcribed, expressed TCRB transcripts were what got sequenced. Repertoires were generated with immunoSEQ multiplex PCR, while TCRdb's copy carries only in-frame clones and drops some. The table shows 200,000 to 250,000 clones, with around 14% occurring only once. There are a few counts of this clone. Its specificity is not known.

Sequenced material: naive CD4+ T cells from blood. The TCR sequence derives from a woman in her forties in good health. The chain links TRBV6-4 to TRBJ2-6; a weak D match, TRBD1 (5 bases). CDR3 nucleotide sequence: TGTGCCAGTAAGCAGGGTGCTGGGGCCAACGTCCTGACTTTC. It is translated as CASKQGAGANVLTF.